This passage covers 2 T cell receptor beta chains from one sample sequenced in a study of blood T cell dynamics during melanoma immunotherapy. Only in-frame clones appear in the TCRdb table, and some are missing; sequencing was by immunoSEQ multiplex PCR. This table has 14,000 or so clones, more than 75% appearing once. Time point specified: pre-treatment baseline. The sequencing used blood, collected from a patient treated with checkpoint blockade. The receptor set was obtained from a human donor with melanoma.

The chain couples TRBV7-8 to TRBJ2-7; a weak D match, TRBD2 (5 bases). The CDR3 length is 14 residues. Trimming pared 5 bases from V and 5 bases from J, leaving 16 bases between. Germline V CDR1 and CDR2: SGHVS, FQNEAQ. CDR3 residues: CASSPISGEDEQYF. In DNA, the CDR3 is TGTGCCAGCAGCCCCATCAGCGGAGAAGACGAGCAGTACTTC.

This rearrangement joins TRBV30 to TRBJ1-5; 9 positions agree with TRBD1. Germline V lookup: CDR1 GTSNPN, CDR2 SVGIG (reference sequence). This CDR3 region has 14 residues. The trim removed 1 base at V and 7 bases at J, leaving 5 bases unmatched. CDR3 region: CAWSADRGSQPQHF. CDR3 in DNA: TGTGCCTGGAGTGCGGACAGGGGAAGCCAGCCCCAGCATTTT. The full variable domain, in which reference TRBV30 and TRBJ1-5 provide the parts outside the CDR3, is SQTIHQWPATLVQPVGSPLSLECTVEGTSNPNLYWYRQAAGRGLQLLFYSVGIGQISSEVPQNLSASRPQDRQFILSSKKLLLSDSGFYLCAWSADRGSQPQHFGDGTRLSIL.